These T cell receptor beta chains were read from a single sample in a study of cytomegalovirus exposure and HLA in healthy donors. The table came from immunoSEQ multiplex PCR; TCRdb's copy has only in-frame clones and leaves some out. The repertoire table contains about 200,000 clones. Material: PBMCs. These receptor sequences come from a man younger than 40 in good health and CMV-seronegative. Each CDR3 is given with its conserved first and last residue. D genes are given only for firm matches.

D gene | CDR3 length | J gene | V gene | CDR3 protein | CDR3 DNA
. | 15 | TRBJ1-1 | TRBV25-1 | CASQDSLQRNTEAFF | TGTGCCAGCCAGGACAGCCTACAGAGGAACACTGAAGCTTTCTTT
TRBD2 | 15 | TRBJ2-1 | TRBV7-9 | CASSLRTGGANEQFF | TGTGCCAGCAGCTTAAGGACGGGAGGGGCCAATGAGCAGTTCTTC
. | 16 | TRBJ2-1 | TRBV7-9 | CASSSPLGSSYNEQFF | TGTGCCAGCAGCTCGCCACTCGGGAGTTCCTACAATGAGCAGTTCTTC
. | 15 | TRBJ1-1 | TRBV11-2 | CASSPTTIAGGKAFF | TGTGCCAGCAGCCCCACCACTATTGCAGGAGGTAAAGCTTTCTTT
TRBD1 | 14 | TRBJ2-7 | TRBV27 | CASSPGQGYYEQYF | TGTGCCAGCAGTCCAGGACAGGGTTACTACGAGCAGTACTTC
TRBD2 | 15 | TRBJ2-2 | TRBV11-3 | CASSSGGAGTGELFF | TGTGCCAGCAGCTCGGGGGGGGCGGGCACCGGGGAGCTGTTTTTT
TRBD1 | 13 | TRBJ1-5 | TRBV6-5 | CASSYGQGQPQHF | TGTGCCAGCAGTTACGGACAGGGCCAGCCCCAGCATTTT
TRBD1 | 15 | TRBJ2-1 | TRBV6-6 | CASSYLGQGDGEQFF | TGTGCCAGCAGTTACCTGGGACAGGGGGACGGTGAGCAGTTCTTC
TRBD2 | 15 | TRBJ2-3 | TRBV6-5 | CASSLTSGRPDTQYF | TGTGCCAGCAGCCTAACTAGCGGGAGGCCCGATACGCAGTATTTT
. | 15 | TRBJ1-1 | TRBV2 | CASSNSAGLRTEAFF | TGTGCCAGCAGTAACTCCGCGGGTTTACGGACTGAAGCTTTCTTT
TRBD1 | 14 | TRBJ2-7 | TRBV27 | CASTSGQGDYEQYF | TGTGCCAGCACCTCGGGACAGGGTGACTACGAGCAGTACTTC
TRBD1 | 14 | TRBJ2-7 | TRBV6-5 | CASSGTAFSYEQYF | TGTGCCAGCAGTGGGACAGCGTTTTCTTACGAGCAGTACTTC
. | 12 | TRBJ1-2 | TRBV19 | CASSYWNYGYTF | TGTGCCAGTAGTTACTGGAACTATGGCTACACCTTC
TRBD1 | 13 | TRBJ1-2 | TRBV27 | CASSSGQGQGYTF | TGTGCCAGCAGTTCCGGACAGGGACAAGGCTACACCTTC
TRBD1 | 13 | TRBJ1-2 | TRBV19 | CASSKRGRNGYTF | TGTGCCAGTAGTAAAAGGGGGCGGAATGGCTACACCTTC